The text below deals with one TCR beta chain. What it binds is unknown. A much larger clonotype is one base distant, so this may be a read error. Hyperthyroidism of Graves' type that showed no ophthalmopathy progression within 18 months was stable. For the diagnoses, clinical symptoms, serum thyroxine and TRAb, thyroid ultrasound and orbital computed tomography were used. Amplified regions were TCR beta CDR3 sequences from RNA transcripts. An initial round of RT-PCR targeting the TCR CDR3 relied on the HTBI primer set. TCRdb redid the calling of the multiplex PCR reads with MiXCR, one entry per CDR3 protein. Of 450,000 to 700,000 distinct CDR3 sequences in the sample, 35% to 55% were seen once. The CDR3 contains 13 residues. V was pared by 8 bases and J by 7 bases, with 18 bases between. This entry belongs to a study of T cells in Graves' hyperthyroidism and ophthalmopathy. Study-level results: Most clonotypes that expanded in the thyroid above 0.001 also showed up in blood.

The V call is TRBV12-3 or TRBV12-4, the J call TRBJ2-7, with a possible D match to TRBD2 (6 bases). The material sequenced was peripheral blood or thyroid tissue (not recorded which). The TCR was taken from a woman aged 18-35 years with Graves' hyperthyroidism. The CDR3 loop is CASGGRLVGEQYF. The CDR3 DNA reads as TGTGCCAGCGGTGGGCGACTAGTAGGTGAGCAGTACTTC.